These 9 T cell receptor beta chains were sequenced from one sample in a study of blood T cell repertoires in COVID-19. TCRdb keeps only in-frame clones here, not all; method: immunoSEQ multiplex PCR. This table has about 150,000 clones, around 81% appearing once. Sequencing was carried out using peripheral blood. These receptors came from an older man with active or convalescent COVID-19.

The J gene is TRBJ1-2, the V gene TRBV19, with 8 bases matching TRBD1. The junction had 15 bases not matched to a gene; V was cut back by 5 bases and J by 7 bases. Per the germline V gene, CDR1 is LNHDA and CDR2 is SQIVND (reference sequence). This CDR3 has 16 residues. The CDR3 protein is CASSPNDGQGVGGYTF. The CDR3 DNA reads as TGTGCCAGTAGTCCCAACGACGGACAGGGAGTGGGTGGCTACACCTTC.

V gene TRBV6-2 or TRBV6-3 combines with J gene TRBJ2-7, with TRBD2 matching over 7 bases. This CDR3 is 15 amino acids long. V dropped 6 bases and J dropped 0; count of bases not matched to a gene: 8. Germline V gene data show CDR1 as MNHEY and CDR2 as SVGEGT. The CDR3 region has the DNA TGTGCCAGCAGCCCCGGGGGGAGCAGCTCCTACGAGCAGTACTTC. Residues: CASSPGGSSSYEQYF.

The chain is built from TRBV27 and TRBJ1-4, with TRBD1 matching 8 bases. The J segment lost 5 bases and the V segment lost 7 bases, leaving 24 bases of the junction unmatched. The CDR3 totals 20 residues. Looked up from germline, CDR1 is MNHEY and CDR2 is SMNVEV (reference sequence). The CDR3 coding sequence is TGTGCCAGCACCCGGAAGTTGGGGCAGGGGGCGCGTGGGGTGAATGAAAAACTGTTTTTT. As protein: CASTRKLGQGARGVNEKLFF.

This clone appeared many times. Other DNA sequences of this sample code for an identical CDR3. The DNA of the CDR3 is TGTGCCAGCACTCGGGGTGCCTATAATTCACCCCTCCACTTT. It codes for CASTRGAYNSPLHF. This chain links TRBV2 with TRBJ1-6; D remains unclear. This CDR3 region has 14 residues. V was cut by 7 bases and J by 2 bases, with 9 bases left in between. Germline lookup yields CDR1 SNHLY and CDR2 FYNNEI. Supplemented by reference TRBV2 and TRBJ1-6, the full variable domain reads EPEVTQTPSHQVTQMGQEVILRCVPISNHLYFYWYRQILGQKVEFLVSFYNNEISEKSEIFDDQFSVERPDGSNFTLKIRSTKLEDSAMYFCASTRGAYNSPLHFGNGTRLTVT.

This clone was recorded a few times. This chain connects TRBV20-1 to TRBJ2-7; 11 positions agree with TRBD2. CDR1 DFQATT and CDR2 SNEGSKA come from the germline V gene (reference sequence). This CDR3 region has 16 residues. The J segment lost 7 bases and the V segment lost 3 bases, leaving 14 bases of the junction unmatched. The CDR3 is CSASSGLAGGFMEQYF. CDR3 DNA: TGCAGTGCTAGTTCGGGGCTAGCGGGAGGCTTTATGGAGCAGTACTTC.

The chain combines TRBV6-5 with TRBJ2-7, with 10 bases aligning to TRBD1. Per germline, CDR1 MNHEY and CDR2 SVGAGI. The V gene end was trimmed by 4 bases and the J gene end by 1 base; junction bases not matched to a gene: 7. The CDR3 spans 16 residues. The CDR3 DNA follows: TGTGCCAGCAGTTTGATGCCGGGACAGGGGTCCTACGAGCAGTACTTC. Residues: CASSLMPGQGSYEQYF.

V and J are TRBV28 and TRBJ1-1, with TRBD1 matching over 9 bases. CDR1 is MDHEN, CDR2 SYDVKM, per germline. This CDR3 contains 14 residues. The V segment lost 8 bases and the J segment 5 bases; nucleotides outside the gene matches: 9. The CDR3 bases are TGTGCCAGCCATGTACAGGGGGCTTGGACTGAAGCTTTCTTT. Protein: CASHVQGAWTEAFF.

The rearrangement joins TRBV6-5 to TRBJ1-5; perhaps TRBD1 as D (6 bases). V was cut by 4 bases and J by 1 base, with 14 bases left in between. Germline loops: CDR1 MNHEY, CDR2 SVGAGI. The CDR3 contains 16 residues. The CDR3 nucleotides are TGTGCCAGCAGTTTTACAGGGAGCCCGAGCAATCAGCCCCAGCATTTT. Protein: CASSFTGSPSNQPQHF.

DNA for the CDR3: TGTGCCAGCAGTTCCCCGGGGACAGGGGGCTACGAGCAGTACTTC. Protein product: CASSSPGTGGYEQYF. This chain joins TRBV28 and TRBJ2-7, with 11 bases lining up with TRBD1. Trimming cost V 4 bases and J 3 bases; bases outside gene matches: 5. Per germline, CDR1 MDHEN and CDR2 SYDVKM. CDR3 length: 15 residues.